A single sample gave rise to the 10 T cell receptor beta chains below, sequenced in a study of metastatic and nonmetastatic thyroid tumors. With MiXCR, TCRdb reprocessed the PCR reads. The table records about 43,000 clones, about 3.3% of them present only once. None of the patients had undergone any treatment ahead of thyroid surgery. Sample: blood. The receptors here all came from a female donor with papillary thyroid cancer or a benign thyroid nodule (not recorded which). Some clones in this sample may be carry-over from other donors' samples.

The table lists this clone with a few counts. The chain combines TRBV7-2 with TRBJ2-7; 10 bases are a match to TRBD2. The germline V gene encodes CDR1 SGHTA and CDR2 FQGNSA. V was pared by 4 bases and J by 2 bases, with 5 bases of the junction left unmatched. The CDR3 runs 15 residues. The CDR3 loop reads CASSSRTSGTYEQYF. The CDR3 DNA reads as TGTGCCAGCAGCTCGAGGACTAGCGGCACCTACGAGCAGTACTTC.

This clone was counted ten times or more. One end of the junction is discordant with germline, which a read error may explain. The sample carries other DNA sequences with the same CDR3. The J gene is TRBJ2-3, the V gene TRBV24-1; a weak D match, TRBD2 (7 bases). The CDR3 is 16 amino acids. The germline gives CDR1 KGHDR, CDR2 SFDVKD. The CDR3 nucleotides are TGTGCCACCAGTGACCGCGGGAGTGGGGACACAGATACACAGTATTTT. Its translation: CATSDRGSGDTDTQYF.

This clone came up many times. Other DNA variants within this sample encode the same CDR3. V usage is TRBV3-1 and J usage is TRBJ2-5; D possibly uses TRBD1 or TRBD2 (5 bases each). Trimming removed 0 bases at V and 4 bases at J, with 12 bases between. This CDR3 comprises 15 residues. The germline V gene encodes CDR1 LGHDT and CDR2 YNNKEL (reference sequence). CDR3: CASSQELGELETQYF. CDR3 in DNA: TGTGCCAGCAGCCAAGAACTAGGGGAATTAGAGACCCAGTACTTC.

This clone was counted many times. The chain has TRBV19 and TRBJ2-7; 7 bases are shared with TRBD1. V gave up 4 bases and J gave up 6 bases; unmatched junction bases: 12. CDR3 size: 15 residues. Germline CDR1 reads LNHDA; CDR2 reads SQIVND (reference sequence). In nucleotides, the CDR3 is TGTGCCAGTAGTACCTCTAGGACAGGTCTGGGCGAGCAGTACTTC. Its translation: CASSTSRTGLGEQYF.

This clone was picked up many times. This sequence joins TRBV4-1 and TRBJ1-5, with 8 bases that match TRBD1. The CDR3 length is 15 residues. CDR1 is MGHRA and CDR2 is YSYEKL in the germline V gene. V was clipped by 4 bases and J by 4 bases; unmatched bases: 6. The DNA for the CDR3 is TGCGCCAGCAGCCCAGGGGGCGGCGATAATCAGCCCCAGCATTTT. Protein product: CASSPGGGDNQPQHF.

This clone was observed at least ten times. The V gene is TRBV19, the J gene TRBJ2-1; TRBD2 matches at 10 bases. V shed 7 bases and J 3 bases; nucleotides not matched to a gene: 6. The CDR3 is 15 residues long. Germline CDR1 LNHDA, CDR2 SQIVND (reference sequence). CDR3 sequence: CASTSGRGRYNEQFF. CDR3 DNA: TGTGCCAGTACCAGCGGGAGGGGTCGCTACAATGAGCAGTTCTTC.

The V call is TRBV11-3, the J call TRBJ2-2; TRBD2 is a possible D gene (6 bases). The CDR3 extends over 17 amino acids. The ends were cut back, 5 bases at V and 0 bases at J, with 16 bases in the middle. Germline V gene data show CDR1 as SGHNT and CDR2 as YENEEA. The CDR3 coding sequence is TGTGCCAGCAGCATAAGTACGGGACTTGCGAACACCGGGGAGCTGTTTTTT. Amino acid sequence: CASSISTGLANTGELFF.

This clone has only a few counts. Here the CDR3 reads CATSPSGTGSLYEQYF. The CDR3 nucleotides are TGTGCCACCAGCCCGTCCGGGACAGGGTCGCTCTACGAGCAGTACTTC. This sequence joins TRBV24-1 and TRBJ2-7, with 9 bases aligning to TRBD1. This CDR3 is 16 amino acids long. Germline CDR1 is KGHDR and CDR2 is SFDVKD. V trimming: 7 bases; J trimming: 3 bases; junction bases outside the gene matches: 12.

This chain uses TRBV20-1 with TRBJ2-7; 11 nucleotides align to TRBD1. Trimming took 3 bases from V and 3 from J; bases not matched to a gene: 1. CDR1 DFQATT and CDR2 SNEGSKA come from the germline V gene (reference sequence). CDR3 size: 13 residues. The CDR3 bases are TGCAGTGCTAGGGGGACAGGGGGCTACGAGCAGTACTTC. Its translation is CSARGTGGYEQYF.

The V and J genes are TRBV10-2 and TRBJ2-1; 11 nucleotides match TRBD2. The ends lost 8 bases at V and 10 bases at J; junction bases unmatched: 10. CDR1 and CDR2 (germline): WSHSY, SAAADI. This CDR3 spans 14 amino acids. In nucleotides, the CDR3 is TGCGCCAGCCAACTAGCGGGGGCCCCGGGAGAGCAGTTCTTC. Its protein product is CASQLAGAPGEQFF.